Below, one T cell receptor (beta chain) is given with its context. These data belong to a study of blood T cell repertoires in COVID-19. The method was immunoSEQ multiplex PCR; TCRdb's version includes in-frame clones alone and lacks a portion of them. The table shows approximately 350,000 clones, with more than 85% occurring only once. The CDR3 spans 14 residues. V dropped 0 bases and J dropped 0 bases, with 3 bases sitting between them. CDR1 and CDR2 (germline): LNHNV, YYDKDF (reference sequence). The cohort comprised adults aged roughly 18 to 100 years residing in approximately 25 US areas. Each recovered donor of Cohort 3 presented with two negative PCRs, clearance, or symptom resolution.

Sequencing used PBMCs or T cells enriched from blood (not recorded which). V usage is TRBV15 and J usage is TRBJ1-3; D is undetermined. The receptor was isolated from a woman between 25 and 40 years old who had recovered from COVID-19. Here the CDR3 DNA reads TGTGCCACCAGCAGAGAGGCCTCTGGAAACACCATATATTTT. Translated, it gives CATSREASGNTIYF.